This T cell receptor beta chain was observed in a study of response to subunit inactivated influenza vaccine. The CDR3 is made up of 14 amino acids. The V end lost 5 bases, the J end lost 2 bases, and 13 bases lay between the germline ends. Germline-derived CDR1 and CDR2 are DFQATT and SNEGSKA (reference sequence). Findings and limits, study-wide: T cells newly recruited by each seasonal influenza vaccination are few, the authors suggested.

This clonotype came up a few times. Its antigen is unknown. Each CDR3 protein is one row after TCRdb ran MiXCR on the RT-PCR reads. Seen here are about 500,000 distinct CDR3 sequences, approximately 16% observed once, and the top ten hold around 3%. The sequence came from a man between 50 and 69 years old who received an inactivated influenza vaccine. V gene TRBV20-1 combines with J gene TRBJ1-5; D uncertain. The input for sequencing was CD4+ T cells sorted from PBMCs, taken around 25 months after vaccination. The CDR3 sequence is CSAYRRRGNQPQHF. Here the CDR3 DNA reads TGCAGTGCTTATAGGCGGAGAGGCAATCAGCCCCAGCATTTT.